A selection of T cell receptor beta chains follows, all from one sample in a study of CD8 T cells in Susac syndrome. TCRdb recomputed calls from the immunoSEQ multiplex PCR reads with MiXCR, one row per CDR3 protein. The sample consists of roughly 86,000 distinct CDR3 sequences, around 96% of them appearing once. Specimen: CD8+ T cells from PBMCs. All receptors derive from a human donor with Susac syndrome. The CDR3 runs from the conserved cysteine through the conserved F or W. A D gene is named only where the DNA matches it firmly. Size is stated for part of the rows, as once, few or many counts, or as a class when the clone is expanded.

v_gene: TRBV27
abundance: NA
j_gene: TRBJ1-1
d_gene: TRBD1
CDR3nt: TGTGCCAGCAGTTCATCGACAGGGCAGGCTGAAGCTTTCTTT
CDR3aa: CASSSSTGQAEAFF

v_gene: TRBV5-1
abundance: NA
j_gene: TRBJ2-5
d_gene: NA
CDR3nt: TGCGCCAGCAGCTTGATGGCGGAACAAGAGACCCAGTACTTC
CDR3aa: CASSLMAEQETQYF

v_gene: TRBV14
abundance: NA
j_gene: TRBJ1-2
d_gene: NA
CDR3nt: TGTGCCAGCAGCCAAGTGGGGGGACGGACCAATTATGGCTACACCTTC
CDR3aa: CASSQVGGRTNYGYTF

v_gene: TRBV20-1
abundance: once
j_gene: TRBJ2-5
d_gene: NA
CDR3nt: TGCAGTGCTAGAGATTGGTCGGGCTCGCGTGAGACCCAGTACTTC
CDR3aa: CSARDWSGSRETQYF

v_gene: TRBV3-1
abundance: NA
j_gene: TRBJ1-4
d_gene: NA
CDR3nt: TGTGCCAGCAGTCTCGGATGGGGGGATAATGAAAAACTGTTTTTT
CDR3aa: CASSLGWGDNEKLFF

v_gene: TRBV20-1
abundance: NA
j_gene: TRBJ1-5
d_gene: TRBD1
CDR3nt: TGCAGTGCTAGAGATGGGACAGGGGGTTATCAGCCCCAGCATTTT
CDR3aa: CSARDGTGGYQPQHF

v_gene: TRBV14
abundance: NA
j_gene: TRBJ2-1
d_gene: NA
CDR3nt: TGTGCCAGCAGCCCTCCGGGGGCCTTGGGGAGTGAGCAGTTCTTC
CDR3aa: CASSPPGALGSEQFF

v_gene: TRBV20-1
abundance: NA
j_gene: TRBJ2-1
d_gene: TRBD2
CDR3nt: TGCAGTGCTAGATCCCCAGGACTAGCGGGGGGGCCCGATGAGCAGTTCTTC
CDR3aa: CSARSPGLAGGPDEQFF

v_gene: TRBV30
abundance: NA
j_gene: TRBJ2-3
d_gene: NA
CDR3nt: TGTGCCTGGAGTGTACGAGTTAGGATAGATACGCAGTATTTT
CDR3aa: CAWSVRVRIDTQYF

v_gene: TRBV30
abundance: NA
j_gene: TRBJ1-1
d_gene: NA
CDR3nt: TGTGCCTGGAGTTTTAGTGGGGCCTGGAACACTGAAGCTTTCTTT
CDR3aa: CAWSFSGAWNTEAFF

v_gene: TRBV7-9
abundance: NA
j_gene: TRBJ2-1
d_gene: NA
CDR3nt: TGTGCCAGCAGCACCACTCCTACGGGGGCACAGTTCTTC
CDR3aa: CASSTTPTGAQFF

v_gene: TRBV27
abundance: NA
j_gene: TRBJ2-1
d_gene: TRBD2
CDR3nt: TGTGCCAGCACCAGACGGGGGGGCAACAATGAGCAGTTCTTC
CDR3aa: CASTRRGGNNEQFF

v_gene: TRBV5-1
abundance: NA
j_gene: TRBJ2-1
d_gene: NA
CDR3nt: TGCGCCAGCAGCTTGGGTGGGATCGACAATGAGCAGTTCTTC
CDR3aa: CASSLGGIDNEQFF

v_gene: TRBV14
abundance: NA
j_gene: TRBJ2-6
d_gene: NA
CDR3nt: TGTGCCAGCAGCCATATACTTGGAGGGGCCAACGTCCTGACTTTC
CDR3aa: CASSHILGGANVLTF

v_gene: TRBV29-1
abundance: NA
j_gene: TRBJ2-1
d_gene: TRBD1
CDR3nt: TGCAGCGTGGACAGGGGGTACAACAATGAGCAGTTCTTC
CDR3aa: CSVDRGYNNEQFF

v_gene: TRBV9
abundance: NA
j_gene: TRBJ1-2
d_gene: TRBD1
CDR3nt: TGTGCCAGCAGCACACCAGGGGGAATCGGGGGCTACACCTTC
CDR3aa: CASSTPGGIGGYTF

v_gene: TRBV6-6
abundance: NA
j_gene: TRBJ2-7
d_gene: TRBD2
CDR3nt: TGTGCCAGCAGTATAGCGGGGGGGCCTCAGGAGCAGTACTTC
CDR3aa: CASSIAGGPQEQYF

v_gene: TRBV28
abundance: NA
j_gene: TRBJ1-5
d_gene: NA
CDR3nt: TGTGCCAGCCACATCAACTGGGATAATAGCAATCAGCCCCAGCATTTT
CDR3aa: CASHINWDNSNQPQHF

v_gene: TRBV27
abundance: NA
j_gene: TRBJ2-2
d_gene: TRBD2
CDR3nt: TGTGCCAGCAGACCGGGACTAGCGGCCGCGAACACCGGGGAGCTGTTTTTT
CDR3aa: CASRPGLAAANTGELFF

v_gene: TRBV9
abundance: NA
j_gene: TRBJ2-3
d_gene: NA
CDR3nt: TGTGCCAGCAGCGTAGACGGGAATACGCAGTATTTT
CDR3aa: CASSVDGNTQYF

v_gene: TRBV9
abundance: NA
j_gene: TRBJ1-1
d_gene: NA
CDR3nt: TGTGCCAGCAGTCGGACAGACCACACTGAAGCTTTCTTT
CDR3aa: CASSRTDHTEAFF

v_gene: TRBV19
abundance: NA
j_gene: TRBJ2-5
d_gene: NA
CDR3nt: TGTGCCAGTAGTATAGATCTACGGCCCCAAGAGACCCAGTACTTC
CDR3aa: CASSIDLRPQETQYF

v_gene: TRBV29-1
abundance: NA
j_gene: TRBJ1-2
d_gene: NA
CDR3nt: TGCAGCGCTTCGGGGGGCGTCACTAACTATGGCTACACCTTC
CDR3aa: CSASGGVTNYGYTF

v_gene: TRBV20-1
abundance: once
j_gene: TRBJ1-2
d_gene: TRBD1
CDR3nt: TGCAGTGCTATGGCCCGTAGGGACAGGGAAGCTAACTATGGCTACACCTTC
CDR3aa: CSAMARRDREANYGYTF

v_gene: TRBV9
abundance: NA
j_gene: TRBJ1-1
d_gene: NA
CDR3nt: TGTGCCAGCAGCGTAACGCCGGGATCGAACACTGAAGCTTTCTTT
CDR3aa: CASSVTPGSNTEAFF